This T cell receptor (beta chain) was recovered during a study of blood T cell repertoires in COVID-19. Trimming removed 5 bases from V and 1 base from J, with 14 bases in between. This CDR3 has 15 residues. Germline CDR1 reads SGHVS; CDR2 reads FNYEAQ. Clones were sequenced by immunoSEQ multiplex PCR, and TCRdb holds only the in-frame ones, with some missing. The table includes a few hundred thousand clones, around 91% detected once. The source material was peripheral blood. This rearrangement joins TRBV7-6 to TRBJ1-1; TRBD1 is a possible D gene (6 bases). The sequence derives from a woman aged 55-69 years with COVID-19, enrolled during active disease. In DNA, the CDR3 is TGTGCCAGCAGCGACTTTAACAGGGAGAACACTGAAGCTTTCTTT. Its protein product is CASSDFNRENTEAFF.